This TCR beta chain emerged from a study of blood T cell repertoires in COVID-19. TCRdb's table, derived via immunoSEQ multiplex PCR, lists solely in-frame clones and lacks some. This table has 54,000 or so clones, over 80% appearing once. This clone was found a few times. Germline-derived CDR1 and CDR2 are GTSNPN and SVGIG (reference sequence). V gave up 8 bases and J gave up 2 bases; unmatched junction bases: 3. There are 15 residues in the CDR3. The receptor comes from a woman aged 80 or over with acute or convalescent COVID-19. The V gene is TRBV30, the J gene TRBJ2-1; 16 bases match TRBD2. The sequencing sample was made of peripheral blood. CDR3 region: CAGTSGRAAYNEQFF. CDR3 nucleotide sequence: TGTGCCGGGACTAGCGGGAGGGCGGCCTACAATGAGCAGTTCTTC.